This note documents a single TCR beta chain sequence. Its antigen is currently unknown. One junction end disagrees with the germline gene, perhaps due to a read error. No cell sorting was done before RNA was extracted from the tissue. This non-tumor lung sample came from over 3 cm beyond the tumor edge. These data come from a study of tumor and adjacent non-tumor tissue in lung cancer. Across the whole study: Patients were aged roughly 30 to 76, about 10 men and about 5 women, stage I to III. On average, productive TCRbeta reads reached roughly 4 million per sample. Regarding the study as a whole: Tumor repertoires had a smaller top 100 clone share than normal lung. Tumor tissue had significantly higher TCR diversity than normal lung.

TCRbeta libraries were built with three rounds of nested PCR, modified from ARM-PCR. TCRdb reprocessed the multiplex PCR reads via MiXCR and lists one record per CDR3 protein. The data show 60,000 to 65,000 distinct CDR3 sequences, about 61% seen once. The CDR3 extends over 15 amino acids. The germline V gene encodes CDR1 SGHAT and CDR2 FQNNGV. This receptor was taken from a man between 65 and 85 years old with non-small cell lung cancer. Sequences were obtained from distant non-tumor lung tissue. This chain links TRBV11-2 with TRBJ2-5, with TRBD1 matching 7 bases. The CDR3 sequence is CATSLYRGRGETQYF. In DNA form, the CDR3 reads TGTGCCACCAGCTTATACAGGGGAAGGGGAGAGACCCAGTACTTC. Supplemented by reference TRBV11-2 and TRBJ2-5, the full variable domain reads EAGVAQSPRYKIIEKRQSVAFWCNPISGHATLYWYQQILGQGPKLLIQFQNNGVVDDSQLPKDRFSAERLKGVDSTLKIQPAKLEDSAVYLCATSLYRGRGETQYFGPGTRLLVL.